Below, 30 T cell receptor beta chains from the same sample are listed, as sequenced in a study of T cell responses to AZD1222 COVID-19 vaccine. Assay: immunoSEQ multiplex PCR; the TCRdb copy retains only in-frame clones and omits some. The sample records 150,000 to 200,000 clones, 80% to 95% being singletons. The material was peripheral blood, obtained on day 0 of AZD1222 vaccination. Receptors were obtained from an adult in good health.

The chain employs TRBV10-3 and TRBJ2-1, with a possible D match to TRBD1 (6 bases). The CDR3 covers 16 residues. Deletions cut 4 bases from V and 0 bases from J, with 13 bases between. Germline V lookup: CDR1 ENHRY, CDR2 SYGVKD. The CDR3 protein is CAISGGQRSSYNEQFF. The CDR3 DNA reads TGTGCCATCAGTGGGGGGCAGCGGAGCTCCTACAATGAGCAGTTCTTC.

The chain is built from TRBV4-3 and TRBJ2-7, with 7 bases matching TRBD2. The CDR3 length is 15 residues. From germline, CDR1 is LGHNA and CDR2 YSLEER. The junction had 6 bases not matched to a gene; V was cut back by 2 bases and J by 2 bases. CDR3 sequence (DNA): TGCGCCAGCAGCCAACAAAGGACTAGACCCTACGAGCAGTACTTC. This encodes CASSQQRTRPYEQYF.

The chain recombines TRBV5-1 with TRBJ2-5; a weak D match, TRBD2 (7 bases). Germline values: CDR1 SGHRS, CDR2 YFSETQ. This CDR3 has 15 residues. The V gene lost 1 base and the J gene lost 2 bases, with 12 bases spanning the gap. This chain's CDR3 is CASSLPEGGQETQYF. CDR3 sequence (DNA): TGCGCCAGCAGCTTGCCCGAGGGGGGGCAAGAGACCCAGTACTTC.

For the CDR3, the DNA is TGTGCCAGCGCAATAGGACAGAGCTCTGGAAACACCATATATTTT. Residues: CASAIGQSSGNTIYF. This chain joins TRBV19 and TRBJ1-3; TRBD1 is a possible D gene (6 bases). V was cut by 9 bases and J by 0 bases, with 15 bases left in between. The CDR3 spans 15 residues. The germline V gene has CDR1 LNHDA and CDR2 SQIVND (reference sequence).

The chain combines TRBV7-9 with TRBJ1-1; 10 bases are shared with TRBD1. The V and J ends lost 4 bases and 6 bases, in that order; junction bases with no gene match: 5. The CDR3 length is 14 residues. CDR1 and CDR2 (germline): SEHNR, FQNEAQ (reference sequence). The CDR3 DNA reads TGTGCCAGCAGCTCGACAGGGGGCTCGGCTGAAGCTTTCTTT. This translates into CASSSTGGSAEAFF.

Here the CDR3 reads CASSIYPQGGTEAFF. CDR3 nucleotides: TGTGCCAGCAGCATATACCCCCAGGGTGGTACTGAAGCTTTCTTT. The V call is TRBV7-8, the J call TRBJ1-1; TRBD1 is a possible D gene (5 bases). V was pared by 5 bases and J by 5 bases, with 18 bases between. Looked up from germline, CDR1 is SGHVS and CDR2 is FQNEAQ. The CDR3 is made up of 15 amino acids.

V usage is TRBV28 and J usage is TRBJ1-5; 7 bases map to TRBD1. Germline trimming cut 6 bases from V and 1 base from J; bases unmatched to any gene: 6. CDR1 and CDR2 from the germline V gene are MDHEN and SYDVKM. This CDR3 is built from 15 residues. The chain's CDR3 is CASSSTGRSNQPQHF. The CDR3 DNA follows: TGTGCCAGCAGCTCGACAGGGAGAAGCAATCAGCCCCAGCATTTT. Complete variable domain (other parts from reference TRBV28 and TRBJ1-5): DVKVTQSSRYLVKRTGEKVFLECVQDMDHENMFWYRQDPGLGLRLIYFSYDVKMKEKGDIPEGYSVSREKKERFSLILESASTNQTSMYLCASSSTGRSNQPQHFGDGTRLSIL.

J is TRBJ1-3 and V is TRBV6-5, with D possibly matching TRBD1 (5 bases). There are 15 residues in the CDR3. Trimming removed 5 bases at V and 0 bases at J, with 11 bases between. Germline V gives CDR1 MNHEY, CDR2 SVGAGI. The CDR3 is CASSPGSSSGNTIYF. The CDR3 region has the DNA TGTGCCAGCAGTCCAGGGTCATCCTCTGGAAACACCATATATTTT.

The genes are TRBV11-3 and TRBJ2-7; D gene ambiguous. CDR3 length equals 14 residues. The V gene's germline CDR1 is SGHNT and CDR2 YENEEA. V was shortened by 0 bases and J by 0 bases, with 6 bases between the two germline ends. For the CDR3, the DNA is TGTGCCAGCAGCTTAGATCCAGACTCCTACGAGCAGTACTTC. This codes for CASSLDPDSYEQYF.

The CDR3, as DNA: TGCAGCGTTGCACAGGGAGCAGGGAATGAAAAACTGTTTTTT. It specifies CSVAQGAGNEKLFF. V usage is TRBV29-1 and J usage is TRBJ1-4; perhaps TRBD1 as D (6 bases). In germline, CDR1 is SQVTM, CDR2 ANQGSEA. There are 14 residues in the CDR3. The V gene lost 4 bases and the J gene lost 5 bases, with 14 bases spanning the gap.

The chain recombines TRBV3-1 (or the pseudogene TRBV3-2) with TRBJ2-1; D gene ambiguous. V lost 0 bases and J lost 8, with 8 bases in between. The CDR3 runs 13 residues. CDR1 LGHDT and CDR2 YNNKEL come from the germline V gene (reference sequence). For the CDR3, the DNA is TGTGCCAGCAGCCAAGATCCAATGGATGAGCAGTTCTTC. Translation: CASSQDPMDEQFF.

The chain recombines TRBV19 with TRBJ2-6; D is undetermined. CDR3 length equals 14 residues. The germline gives CDR1 LNHDA, CDR2 SQIVND (reference sequence). V dropped 0 bases and J dropped 2 bases, with 2 bases sitting between them. The CDR3 reads CASSIEPGANVLTF. As DNA, the CDR3 is TGTGCCAGTAGTATAGAGCCTGGGGCCAACGTCCTGACTTTC. Supplemented by reference TRBV19 and TRBJ2-6, the full variable domain reads DGGITQSPKYLFRKEGQNVTLSCEQNLNHDAMYWYRQDPGQGLRLIYYSQIVNDFQKGDIAEGYSVSREKKESFPLTVTSAQKNPTAFYLCASSIEPGANVLTFGAGSRLTVL.

The J gene is TRBJ1-2, the V gene TRBV7-3; D is undetermined. The CDR3 is 13 amino acids. Trimming took off 6 bases at V and 6 bases at J, with 14 bases between the two ends. Germline CDR1 is SGHTA and CDR2 is FQGTGA. CDR3 sequence: CASRLTVQDGYTF. The DNA of the CDR3 is TGTGCCAGCAGGTTGACCGTTCAGGATGGCTACACCTTC.

The rearrangement links TRBV4-1 to TRBJ2-5; possible D gene TRBD1, 6 bases. The germline V and J ends were trimmed by 1 base and 13 bases, with 13 bases remaining between them. Looked up from germline, CDR1 is MGHRA and CDR2 is YSYEKL. The CDR3 runs 12 residues. The DNA for the CDR3 is TGCGCCAGCAGCCAAGTTAGGGGGTCCAGGTACTTC. Encoded protein: CASSQVRGSRYF.

The V gene is TRBV7-2, the J gene TRBJ2-5; TRBD2 agrees at 16 bases. The CDR3 length is 18 residues. Germline CDR1 is SGHTA and CDR2 is FQGNSA. With V trimmed by 5 bases and J by 4 bases, 10 bases remained unmatched. CDR3 sequence reads: CASSIGTSGGALGETQYF. The CDR3, as DNA: TGTGCCAGCAGCATCGGGACTAGCGGGGGGGCATTGGGAGAGACCCAGTACTTC.

This chain connects TRBV19 to TRBJ1-2; a possible D gene is TRBD1 (5 bases). Trimming took 4 bases from V and 3 from J, leaving 12 bases between them. CDR1 and CDR2 (germline): LNHDA, SQIVND (reference sequence). There are 14 residues in the CDR3. CDR3 protein: CASSRRTRDYGYTF. The CDR3 DNA follows: TGTGCCAGTAGTAGAAGGACAAGGGACTATGGCTACACCTTC.

This chain's CDR3 is CASSDEETQYF. The CDR3 region has the DNA TGCGCCAGCAGCGATGAAGAGACCCAGTACTTC. The chain uses TRBV5-1 and TRBJ2-5, with D uncertain. The V end lost 4 bases, the J end lost 3 bases, and 4 bases lay between the germline ends. Germline CDR1 SGHRS, CDR2 YFSETQ. This CDR3 region has 11 residues.

The V call is TRBV6-2 or TRBV6-3, the J call TRBJ2-7; 8 bases match TRBD1. Germline V gene sequence: CDR1 MNHEY, CDR2 SVGEGT. V shed 3 bases and J 2 bases; nucleotides not matched to a gene: 12. This CDR3 comprises 17 residues. Here the CDR3 reads CASSYPRDRPSAYEQYF. The CDR3 nucleotides are TGTGCCAGCAGTTATCCCCGGGACAGGCCGTCAGCCTACGAGCAGTACTTC.

The rearrangement links TRBV7-9 to TRBJ1-5, with D unclear. Germline CDR1 reads SEHNR; CDR2 reads FQNEAQ (reference sequence). With 1 base removed from V and 6 bases from J, the gap between germline ends came to 13 bases. This CDR3 is 15 amino acids long. Here the CDR3 DNA reads TGTGCCAGCAGCTTAGAAGTGAGCGGGAGTCAGCCCCAGCATTTT. This encodes CASSLEVSGSQPQHF.

The chain carries TRBV25-1 and TRBJ1-6; D may be TRBD1 (6 bases). Trimming removed 6 bases from V and 7 bases from J, with 13 bases in between. Germline lookup yields CDR1 MGHDK and CDR2 SYGVNS. There are 14 residues in the CDR3. CDR3 amino acids: CASRAGTQNSPLHF. As DNA, the CDR3 is TGTGCCAGCAGGGCCGGGACACAGAATTCACCCCTCCACTTT.

The table lists this clone with a count of one. Here the CDR3 DNA reads TGCAGCGCCCGACACTTGAACACCGGGGAGCTGTTTTTT. It is translated as CSARHLNTGELFF. The J gene is TRBJ2-2, the V gene TRBV29-1; D gene unclear. The CDR3 spans 13 residues. V lost 7 bases and J lost 1, with 10 bases in between. Germline V gives CDR1 SQVTM, CDR2 ANQGSEA.

The chain has TRBV24-1 and TRBJ1-4; TRBD1 matches at 7 bases. There are 11 residues in the CDR3. The germline V gene encodes CDR1 KGHDR and CDR2 SFDVKD. J gave up 14 bases and V 5 bases, and 4 bases lay outside the gene matches. The CDR3 DNA sequence: TGTGCCACCAGTGGCCTGACAGGGCTGTTTTTT. It is translated as CATSGLTGLFF.

This clone was seen just once. The chain combines TRBV19 with TRBJ1-5; 8 bases are shared with TRBD1. Germline V lookup: CDR1 LNHDA, CDR2 SQIVND (reference sequence). The ends lost 4 bases at V and 5 bases at J; junction bases unmatched: 1. The CDR3 runs to 13 residues. CDR3 bases: TGTGCCAGTAGTAAGGACAGGGATCAGCCCCAGCATTTT. Translation: CASSKDRDQPQHF.

Worth noting for this clone: The sample contains more than one DNA sequence encoding this CDR3. The V and J genes are TRBV2 and TRBJ2-6; D gene ambiguous. The germline V gene encodes CDR1 SNHLY and CDR2 FYNNEI. This CDR3 has 14 residues. Trimming cost V 2 bases and J 1 base, with 3 bases left between them. The CDR3, as DNA: TGTGCCAGCAGTGAACGGTCTGGGGCCAACGTCCTGACTTTC. Encoded protein: CASSERSGANVLTF. Variable domain in full (rest from reference TRBV2 and TRBJ2-6): EPEVTQTPSHQVTQMGQEVILRCVPISNHLYFYWYRQILGQKVEFLVSFYNNEISEKSEIFDDQFSVERPDGSNFTLKIRSTKLEDSAMYFCASSERSGANVLTFGAGSRLTVL.

In its sample, this clone was seen once. This chain joins TRBV7-2 and TRBJ2-1; 9 nucleotides match TRBD1. CDR1 is SGHTA and CDR2 is FQGNSA in the germline V gene. Trimming took 5 bases from V and 4 from J; bases not matched to a gene: 9. The CDR3 consists of 16 residues. CDR3 nucleotides: TGTGCCAGCAGCCCCCAGGACAGGGGTACATACAATGAGCAGTTCTTC. As protein: CASSPQDRGTYNEQFF. The full variable domain, completed using reference TRBV7-2 and TRBJ2-1, is GAGVSQSPSNKVTEKGKDVELRCDPISGHTALYWYRQSLGQGLEFLIYFQGNSAPDKSGLPSDRFSAERTGGSVSTLTIQRTQQEDSAVYLCASSPQDRGTYNEQFFGPGTRLTVL.

The gene calls are TRBV28 and TRBJ1-1; 10 bases agree with TRBD1. The CDR3 runs to 14 residues. V trimming: 6 bases; J trimming: 7 bases; junction bases outside the gene matches: 8. Per the germline V gene, CDR1 is MDHEN and CDR2 is SYDVKM. CDR3 loop: CASSLGQGPYEAFF. DNA for the CDR3: TGTGCCAGCAGCCTGGGACAGGGGCCGTATGAAGCTTTCTTT.

V and J are TRBV6-2 or TRBV6-3 and TRBJ2-1; TRBD2 matches at 7 bases. The germline gives CDR1 MNHEY, CDR2 SVGEGT. This CDR3 contains 19 residues. J gave up 3 bases and V 5 bases, and 19 bases lay outside the gene matches. The CDR3 region has the DNA TGTGCCAGCAGTCAAAACCCCCGAATTAGCGGGCGCATCTACAATGAGCAGTTCTTC. Its protein product is CASSQNPRISGRIYNEQFF.

CDR3 sequence reads: CASSLTEGSTEAFF. CDR3 in DNA: TGTGCCAGCAGTTTAACGGAAGGAAGCACTGAAGCTTTCTTT. The chain carries TRBV28 and TRBJ1-1; D ambiguous. Germline loops: CDR1 MDHEN, CDR2 SYDVKM. V was cut by 2 bases and J by 4 bases, with 11 bases left in between. CDR3 length: 14 residues.

This clone was picked up many times. The rearrangement joins TRBV15 to TRBJ1-1; a possible D gene is TRBD1 (5 bases). Between the trimmed V and J ends, which lost 3 bases and 5 bases, there was a span of 13 bases. The CDR3 is 14 residues long. From germline, CDR1 is LNHNV and CDR2 YYDKDF (reference sequence). This chain's CDR3 is CATSRGREKTEAFF. In DNA, the CDR3 is TGTGCCACCAGCAGGGGACGGGAGAAGACTGAAGCTTTCTTT.

The V gene is TRBV7-7, the J gene TRBJ2-7, with 9 bases matching TRBD2. With V trimmed by 1 base and J by 3 bases, 4 bases remained unmatched. Germline V lookup: CDR1 SSHAT, CDR2 FNYEAQ (reference sequence). The CDR3 consists of 15 residues. The DNA for the CDR3 is TGTGCCAGCAGCTTAGAGGCTAGCGGGGACTACGAGCAGTACTTC. It is translated as CASSLEASGDYEQYF.